This T cell receptor (beta chain) is from a study of blood T cell repertoires in COVID-19. Study-wide context: Sites in the United States, Italy and Spain provided acute and convalescent COVID-19 samples. The analysed material was cDNA or gDNA that came from T cells, B-cell-depleted T cells, or PBMCs.

The Seattle patients joined while their infection was active and were tracked longitudinally afterward. V lost 4 bases and J lost 2; bases outside the gene matches: 8. The CDR3 loop spans 17 amino acids. Per the original data handling: Reference gene primer amplification in the assay estimated nucleated cell counts. TCRdb's table, derived via immunoSEQ multiplex PCR, lists solely in-frame clones and lacks some. The V and J calls and clone size were taken over from that table, and D and trimming were inferred from the DNA. The sample gives around 460,000 clones, approximately 90% of which show up once; roughly 0.78% is in the top ten.

The source is a young man with COVID-19, enrolled during active disease. The rearrangement uses TRBV6-7 and TRBJ2-7; 13 bases match TRBD2. TRBV6-7 is noted as an ORF with a role that remains uncertain. The sample consisted of peripheral blood. CDR3 loop: CASSCGTSGTIPYEQYF. CDR3 sequence (DNA): TGTGCCAGCAGTTGCGGGACTAGCGGGACCATTCCCTACGAGCAGTACTTC.